This record looks at one T cell receptor (beta chain) sequence and its context. What it recognizes is unknown. The data derive from a study of cytomegalovirus exposure and HLA in healthy donors. Study overall: In an earlier analysis, 90 million to 130 million unique TCR beta sequences were found from some 170 million T cells.

Primers for the PCR totalled 60 Vbeta and 13 Jbeta. Profiled with immunoSEQ multiplex PCR; TCRdb holds only in-frame clones, not every one. The sample has under 130,000 clones, 65% seen once. This CDR3 comprises 15 residues. Trimming cost V 5 bases and J 3 bases, with 13 bases left between them. CDR1 MNHEY and CDR2 SMNVEV come from the germline V gene (reference sequence). Overall study findings and caveats: There were some V segments, including TRBV6-2 and TRBV6-3, excluded as indistinguishable. A reported reduction in N-insertions relative to the roughly 670-donor mean was seen in an Asian-associated ancestry cluster in a later analysis. Overall, approximately 150 TCR beta chains were annotated as cytomegalovirus-associated.

This chain links TRBV27 with TRBJ2-2, with D maybe TRBD2 (6 bases). Sequenced input: PBMCs. The sequence came from a man aged 25-40 years in good health and CMV-seropositive. In nucleotides, the CDR3 is TGTGCCAGCAGTCCGGGGCGGGGAGACACCGGGGAGCTGTTTTTT. Its protein product is CASSPGRGDTGELFF.